This TCR beta chain was captured by sequencing in a study of PD-L1 blockade in urothelial cancer. Study at large: About nine tenths of the roughly 30 patients were men whose urothelial cancer was bladder-origin. Samples of blood were analyzed 3 weeks (second dose) and 6 weeks after treatment start.

The CDR3 is 16 residues long. Looked up from germline, CDR1 is MGHRA and CDR2 is YSYEKL. Trimming removed 0 bases from V and 11 bases from J, with 21 bases in between. Profiling relied on immunoSEQ multiplex PCR, and the TCRdb table lists in-frame clones only, not all of them. The sample lists tens of thousands of clones; around 88% were seen once. This material consisted of PBMCs, taken around atezolizumab (anti-PD-L1) treatment. The clonotype was recovered from a man between 60 and 70 years old with urothelial cancer. The chain employs TRBV4-1 and TRBJ2-3, with D perhaps matching TRBD2 (6 bases). The CDR3 here is CASSQDSQFMWEVQYF. In nucleotides, the CDR3 is TGCGCCAGCAGCCAAGATTCCCAGTTTATGTGGGAGGTGCAGTATTTT.